Shown below are 6 T cell receptor beta chains from a single sample sequenced in a study of technical replicates of blood from several donors. The data were produced by immunoSEQ multiplex PCR, yet TCRdb's version contains in-frame clones alone and is incomplete. The sample shows about 59,000 clones, 75% to 90% of them seen only once. The sequenced sample was PBMCs. The receptor source for this set is a human donor in good health. Some clones in this sample may be carry-over from other donors' samples.

The gene calls are TRBV27 and TRBJ2-2; 7 bases are shared with TRBD1. V was clipped by 7 bases and J by 4 bases; unmatched bases: 6. Germline CDR1 MNHEY, CDR2 SMNVEV (reference sequence). CDR3 size: 14 residues. CDR3 sequence (DNA): TGTGCCAGCAAGCTACAGGGGATCACCGGGGAGCTGTTTTTT. Translation: CASKLQGITGELFF.

The rearrangement joins TRBV7-3 to TRBJ2-2, with a weak D call TRBD1 (5 bases). This CDR3 region has 14 residues. Trimming cost V 6 bases and J 1 base, with 9 bases left between them. CDR1 and CDR2 from the germline V gene are SGHTA and FQGTGA. DNA of the CDR3: TGTGCCAGCAGGACAACAGGGAACACCGGGGAGCTGTTTTTT. The encoded protein is CASRTTGNTGELFF.

This chain links TRBV30 with TRBJ2-7; maybe TRBD2 (7 bases). With 0 bases removed from V and 4 bases from J, the gap between germline ends came to 13 bases. CDR3 length: 14 amino acids. The germline gives CDR1 GTSNPN, CDR2 SVGIG (reference sequence). CDR3 DNA sequence: TGTGCCTGGAGTGTACCCAGCGGGACATACGAGCAGTACTTC. This gives the protein CAWSVPSGTYEQYF.

The V and J genes are TRBV4-1 and TRBJ1-4, with a weak D call TRBD1 (6 bases). The CDR3 has 16 residues. The V gene's germline CDR1 is MGHRA and CDR2 YSYEKL. Between the trimmed V and J ends, which lost 1 base and 8 bases, there was a span of 17 bases. The chain's CDR3 is CASSQGWGTSSEKLFF. The CDR3 coding sequence is TGCGCCAGCAGCCAAGGCTGGGGGACATCCTCAGAAAAACTGTTTTTT.

This clone was counted a single time. CDR3 DNA: TGCGCCAGCAGCTGGCAGGGGGAAGAGACCCAGTACTTC. This codes for CASSWQGEETQYF. The rearrangement links TRBV5-1 to TRBJ2-5; 7 nucleotides align to TRBD1. CDR1 and CDR2 from the germline V gene are SGHRS and YFSETQ. CDR3 length: 13 residues. V lost 3 bases, J lost 3 bases, and 2 bases stayed unmatched.

The gene calls are TRBV5-6 and TRBJ1-4; 11 nucleotides agree with TRBD1. From germline, CDR1 is SGHDT and CDR2 YYEEEE. The CDR3 is 17 residues long. The trim removed 5 bases at V and 3 bases at J, leaving 9 bases unmatched. The CDR3 nucleotides read TGTGCCAGCAGACATAAGGACAGGGGGCTTTCTAATGAAAAACTGTTTTTT. It translates to CASRHKDRGLSNEKLFF.